These 29 T cell receptor beta chains share one sample of origin, sequenced in a study of T-cell reconstitution after alpha-beta-depleted transplantation in children. Preparation of the TCRbeta library was carried out with unique molecular identifiers. TCRdb called the PCR reads again in MiXCR, with one record for every CDR3 protein. The sample records hundreds of thousands of distinct CDR3 sequences, under 30% being singletons. This specimen consisted of PBMCs, mostly from graft donor cells, obtained 360 days after TCRalphabeta/CD19-depleted stem cell transplant. The receptors derive from a boy younger than two who had a stem cell transplant for acute myeloid leukemia, so the T cells may come from the graft donor.

This clonotype was recorded at least ten times. Here the CDR3 reads CSWGQGLNEQFF. In DNA, the CDR3 is TGCAGCTGGGGACAGGGCCTCAATGAGCAGTTCTTC. This chain joins TRBV20-1 and TRBJ2-1; the match to TRBD1 covers 9 bases. CDR3 size: 12 residues. Looked up from germline, CDR1 is DFQATT and CDR2 is SNEGSKA (reference sequence).

This clonotype was detected only a few times. The chain carries TRBV6-1 and TRBJ2-1; TRBD2 might be the D (7 bases). The CDR3 is 16 residues long. V gave up 8 bases and J gave up 5 bases, with 22 bases separating them. The germline V gene encodes CDR1 MNHNS and CDR2 SASEGT. The CDR3 sequence: CASLPRGGHPDNEQFF. CDR3 coding DNA: TGTGCCAGCCTCCCGAGGGGGGGGCACCCAGACAATGAGCAGTTCTTC.

The chain recombines TRBV2 with TRBJ2-3; 8 nucleotides match TRBD2. Germline CDR1 is SNHLY and CDR2 is FYNNEI. V was pared by 6 bases and J by 5 bases, with 7 bases of the junction left unmatched. The CDR3 has 14 residues. CDR3 sequence reads: CASRPGRDGDTQYF. CDR3 DNA: TGTGCCAGCAGACCCGGGAGGGATGGAGATACGCAGTATTTT.

This clonotype was detected a few times. This chain uses TRBV5-5 with TRBJ2-1; 9 bases map to TRBD1. CDR1 and CDR2 from the germline V gene are SGHKS and YYEKEE (reference sequence). The CDR3 loop spans 17 amino acids. J gave up 7 bases and V 3 bases, and 14 bases lay outside the gene matches. The CDR3 sequence is CASSSGQGSFHTNEQFF. The CDR3, as DNA: TGTGCCAGCAGCTCGGGACAGGGTTCATTTCACACGAATGAGCAGTTCTTC.

The chain couples TRBV7-2 to TRBJ2-7; the match to TRBD2 covers 7 bases. Germline V gives CDR1 SGHTA, CDR2 FQGNSA. V gave up 5 bases and J gave up 5 bases; unmatched junction bases: 6. The CDR3 totals 13 residues. The CDR3 DNA follows: TGTGCCAGCAGCCGTTCTGCGGGGGACGAGCAGTACGTC. It yields the protein CASSRSAGDEQYV.

The rearrangement links TRBV25-1 to TRBJ2-5; D not resolved. The germline gives CDR1 MGHDK, CDR2 SYGVNS. The CDR3 is 12 amino acids. V lost 6 bases and J lost 4, with 9 bases in between. CDR3 DNA: TGTGCCAGCAGACTAACCGGAGAGACCCAGTACTTC. Amino acids: CASRLTGETQYF.

This clonotype was picked up a small number of times. The V call is TRBV4-3, the J call TRBJ2-7, with unresolved D. CDR3 length equals 13 residues. V shed 1 base and J shed 7 bases, with 11 bases lying between them. Germline-derived CDR1 and CDR2 are LGHNA and YSLEER. CDR3: CASSQALGREQYF. The DNA for the CDR3 is TGCGCCAGCAGCCAAGCCCTTGGCCGGGAGCAGTACTTC.

This clonotype was counted ten times or more. The chain joins TRBV6-5 to TRBJ1-3; the D is unclear. Germline CDR1 is MNHEY and CDR2 is SVGAGI. Trimming cost V 0 bases and J 3 bases, with 9 bases left between them. The CDR3 has 15 residues. CDR3 in DNA: TGTGCCAGCAGTTACTCGGAGGAGGGTGGAAACACCATATATTTT. It translates to CASSYSEEGGNTIYF.

This clonotype was seen more than once but under ten times. The chain couples TRBV6-2 or TRBV6-3 to TRBJ2-7; no firm D call. Deletions cut 3 bases from V and 5 bases from J, with 8 bases between. Germline-derived CDR1 and CDR2 are MNHEY and SVGEGT. The length of the CDR3 is 12 residues. The CDR3 region has the DNA TGTGCCAGCAGTTATTATGTTGACGAGCAGTACTTC. It encodes CASSYYVDEQYF.

V usage is TRBV7-2 and J usage is TRBJ1-2; D possibly corresponds to TRBD1 (6 bases). Trimming cost V 6 bases and J 7 bases, with 15 bases left between them. The germline gives CDR1 SGHTA, CDR2 FQGNSA. The CDR3 has 13 residues. The CDR3 DNA reads TGTGCCAGCAGTCCCACAGGGTACAGTGGCTACACCTTC. Residues: CASSPTGYSGYTF.

The chain employs TRBV6-5 and TRBJ2-1; 10 bases fit TRBD1. J lost 6 bases, V lost 4 bases, and 9 bases had no gene match. This CDR3 comprises 16 residues. Germline V gene lookup returns CDR1 MNHEY and CDR2 SVGAGI. The chain's CDR3 is CASSSSRTGGINEQFF. CDR3 nucleotides: TGTGCCAGCAGTTCTTCCAGGACAGGGGGGATCAATGAGCAGTTCTTC.

The chain couples TRBV19 to TRBJ2-7, with 9 bases identical to TRBD1. The V segment lost 7 bases and the J segment 5 bases; nucleotides outside the gene matches: 12. CDR1 and CDR2 (germline): LNHDA, SQIVND (reference sequence). The CDR3 is 15 residues long. As DNA, the CDR3 is TGTGCCAGTAAGGTAGGGCGGACAGGGGTCGACGAGCAGTACTTC. Translating it yields CASKVGRTGVDEQYF.

This clonotype was seen only a few times. The V call is TRBV6-1, the J call TRBJ2-2, with 7 nucleotides matching TRBD1. V lost 6 bases to trimming and J lost 5 bases; unmatched junction nucleotides: 6. The germline V gene encodes CDR1 MNHNS and CDR2 SASEGT. The CDR3 runs to 14 residues. CDR3 bases: TGTGCCAGCAGGAGGGACAGCCCTACCGGGGAGCTGTTTTTT. Translation: CASRRDSPTGELFF.

The gene calls are TRBV5-5 and TRBJ2-1; D not certain. Germline V CDR1 and CDR2: SGHKS, YYEKEE (reference sequence). Trimming removed 0 bases from V and 2 bases from J, with 6 bases in between. This CDR3 spans 14 amino acids. CDR3 protein: CASSLGPAYNEQFF. In nucleotides, the CDR3 is TGTGCCAGCAGCTTGGGCCCTGCCTACAATGAGCAGTTCTTC. Drawing the rest from reference TRBV5-5 and TRBJ2-1, the complete variable domain is DAGVTQSPTHLIKTRGQQVTLRCSPISGHKSVSWYQQVLGQGPQFIFQYYEKEERGRGNFPDRFSARQFPNYSSELNVNALLLGDSALYLCASSLGPAYNEQFFGPGTRLTVL.

The chain uses TRBV20-1 and TRBJ1-2, with 12 bases that match TRBD1. The junction had 14 bases not matched to a gene; V was cut back by 4 bases and J by 8 bases. From germline, CDR1 is DFQATT and CDR2 SNEGSKA (reference sequence). The CDR3 is made up of 16 amino acids. DNA of the CDR3: TGCAGTGCTATCAGGGGTTCGGGACAGGGGGCGAGAGGCTACACCTTC. Translation gives CSAIRGSGQGARGYTF.

The V call is TRBV3-1, the J call TRBJ1-6, with TRBD1 identical over 9 bases. Germline lookup yields CDR1 LGHDT and CDR2 YNNKEL (reference sequence). Trimming at V came to 2 bases and at J to 8 bases, leaving 4 bases not matched to a gene. This CDR3 is 15 amino acids long. DNA for the CDR3: TGTGCCAGCAGCCAACCGGGACAGGGCTATTCACCCCTCCACTTT. Protein product: CASSQPGQGYSPLHF.

The chain uses TRBV4-1 and TRBJ2-5; D may be TRBD1 (5 bases). Trimming left V 1 base short and J 0 bases short, with 6 bases between. Germline CDR1 and CDR2: MGHRA and YSYEKL. The CDR3 is 14 residues long. Here the CDR3 reads CASSQARDQETQYF. The CDR3 nucleotides read TGCGCCAGCAGCCAAGCCAGGGACCAAGAGACCCAGTACTTC.

At least ten counts were recorded for this clonotype. J is TRBJ2-3 and V is TRBV20-1; 8 nucleotides match TRBD2. The CDR3 totals 14 residues. Germline CDR1 reads DFQATT; CDR2 reads SNEGSKA (reference sequence). J lost 0 bases, V lost 3 bases, and 2 bases had no gene match. Written as DNA, the CDR3 is TGCAGTGCTAGCGGGGGGGCTAGCACAGATACGCAGTATTTT. Translated, it gives CSASGGASTDTQYF.

This clonotype occurred a few times. V usage is TRBV10-3 and J usage is TRBJ2-6; D remains ambiguous. Per the germline V gene, CDR1 is ENHRY and CDR2 is SYGVKD. The length of the CDR3 is 15 residues. Between the trimmed V and J ends, which lost 7 bases and 1 base, there was a span of 11 bases. The CDR3 DNA reads as TGTGCCATCAATATAAACCTATCTGGGGCCAACGTCCTGACTTTC. This translates into CAININLSGANVLTF.

This clonotype came up many times. This chain connects TRBV6-5 to TRBJ2-1, with D perhaps matching TRBD2 (6 bases). Germline values: CDR1 MNHEY, CDR2 SVGAGI. The CDR3 is made up of 16 amino acids. V lost 3 bases to trimming and J lost 1 base, with 13 bases between them. The CDR3 DNA sequence: TGTGCCAGCAGTTATCTGGCGGGGCCGTCCTACAATGAGCAGTTCTTC. Its translation: CASSYLAGPSYNEQFF.

The V and J genes are TRBV9 and TRBJ2-3; D ambiguous. CDR1 SGDLS and CDR2 YYNGEE come from the germline V gene. V was trimmed by 0 bases and J by 0 bases, leaving 8 bases between them. This CDR3 is built from 15 residues. CDR3 in DNA: TGTGCCAGCAGCGTAGCGACGGCTAGCACAGATACGCAGTATTTT. It is translated as CASSVATASTDTQYF. The complete variable domain, with remaining parts taken from reference TRBV9 and TRBJ2-3, reads DSGVTQTPKHLITATGQRVTLRCSPRSGDLSVYWYQQSLDQGLQFLIQYYNGEERAKGNILERFSAQQFPDLHSELNLSSLELGDSALYFCASSVATASTDTQYFGPGTRLTVL.

This clonotype has at least ten counts. The gene calls are TRBV29-1 and TRBJ1-2; D is unclear. The CDR3 runs 12 residues. V was trimmed by 4 bases and J by 6 bases, leaving 12 bases between them. Germline V gene data show CDR1 as SQVTM and CDR2 as ANQGSEA. The CDR3 reads CSVGPQLDGYTF. CDR3 nucleotides: TGCAGCGTTGGGCCCCAGCTCGATGGCTACACCTTC. Full variable domain (missing parts from reference TRBV29-1 and TRBJ1-2): SAVISQKPSRDICQRGTSLTIQCQVDSQVTMMFWYRQQPGQSLTLIATANQGSEATYESGFVIDKFPISRPNLTFSTLTVSNMSPEDSSIYLCSVGPQLDGYTFGSGTRLTVV.

This clonotype occurred many times. V usage is TRBV11-2 and J usage is TRBJ2-1; D remains ambiguous. The CDR3 length is 16 residues. V lost 5 bases to trimming and J lost 4 bases, with 18 bases between them. Germline assignment: CDR1 SGHAT and CDR2 FQNNGV. The CDR3 spells CASSPLGRNPYNEQFF. In nucleotides, the CDR3 is TGTGCCAGCAGCCCTCTGGGTCGGAATCCTTACAATGAGCAGTTCTTC.

The rearrangement uses TRBV24-1 and TRBJ2-1; TRBD1 matches at 8 bases. CDR1 is KGHDR and CDR2 is SFDVKD in the germline V gene. With 7 bases clipped from V and 3 bases from J, the junction kept 7 bases outside the gene matches. This CDR3 comprises 15 residues. The CDR3 region is CATSDDRGVYNEQFF. CDR3 nucleotides: TGTGCCACCAGCGACGACAGGGGCGTCTACAATGAGCAGTTCTTC.

Ten or more counts support this clonotype. The chain joins TRBV15 to TRBJ1-5; D is uncertain. Deletions cut 3 bases from V and 0 bases from J, with 12 bases between. Germline-derived CDR1 and CDR2 are LNHNV and YYDKDF (reference sequence). The CDR3 runs to 16 residues. CDR3 region: CATSSDQAYSNQPQHF. The CDR3 bases are TGTGCCACCAGCAGTGATCAAGCATATAGCAATCAGCCCCAGCATTTT.

V gene TRBV7-2 combines with J gene TRBJ2-1; perhaps TRBD2 as D (6 bases). The CDR3 runs 13 residues. CDR1 and CDR2 (germline): SGHTA, FQGNSA. V lost 11 bases, J lost 4 bases, and 15 bases lay in between. This CDR3 reads CAGGSAGYNEQFF. The CDR3 DNA is TGTGCCGGGGGGAGCGCGGGATACAATGAGCAGTTCTTC. Combining the CDR3 with reference TRBV7-2 and TRBJ2-1 gives the whole variable domain GAGVSQSPSNKVTEKGKDVELRCDPISGHTALYWYRQSLGQGLEFLIYFQGNSAPDKSGLPSDRFSAERTGGSVSTLTIQRTQQEDSAVYLCAGGSAGYNEQFFGPGTRLTVL.

Turning to this clonotype: This may arise from a read error, as a much more abundant clone is one base away. The chain couples TRBV11-2 to TRBJ2-1; TRBD1 or TRBD2 may be the D gene (5 bases each). The CDR3 is 12 amino acids. Germline-derived CDR1 and CDR2 are SGHAT and FQNNGV. V lost 8 bases and J 14 bases, leaving 19 bases between the germline ends. The DNA for the CDR3 is TGTGCCAGCGGCGGGTATTTACAGGAGGAGTTCTTC. As protein: CASGGYLQEEFF.

This clonotype came up a few times. This sequence joins TRBV12-3 or TRBV12-4 and TRBJ2-7; possibly TRBD1 or TRBD2 for D (5 bases each). The CDR3 consists of 15 residues. V lost 3 bases and J 4 bases, leaving 16 bases between the germline ends. The CDR3 sequence is CASSFGTENLYEQYV. DNA for the CDR3: TGTGCCAGCAGTTTTGGGACCGAGAACCTTTACGAGCAGTACGTC.

This chain links TRBV6-1 with TRBJ1-3; D gene unclear. The CDR3 is made up of 17 amino acids. Germline V gene lookup returns CDR1 MNHNS and CDR2 SASEGT. Between the trimmed V and J ends, which lost 6 bases and 3 bases, there was a span of 21 bases. The CDR3 spells CASRRSLARRVGNTIYF. The CDR3 bases are TGTGCCAGCAGGAGGTCTCTGGCCAGGCGTGTTGGAAACACCATATATTTT.